These 9 T cell receptor beta chains share one sample of origin, sequenced in a study of T cell repertoires in cytomegalovirus infection. MiXCR, run by TCRdb on the reads, gives a single entry per CDR3 protein. The table lists about 680,000 distinct CDR3 sequences, about 24% of them singletons, with around 7.6% in the top ten. The sequenced sample consisted of CD8+ T cells from PBMCs. The source is a human donor in good health (CMV status not recorded). Some clones in this sample may be carry-over from other donors' samples.

This clonotype was counted ten times or more. V usage is TRBV6-1 and J usage is TRBJ2-7, with D uncertain. Trimming shortened V by 5 bases and J by 2 bases, and 16 bases separated the two germline ends. This CDR3 has 15 amino acids. CDR1 and CDR2 from the germline V gene are MNHNS and SASEGT. The DNA for the CDR3 is TGTGCCAGCAGTTCGTCCGTACATCCAGCCTACGAGCAGTACTTC. Translated, it gives CASSSSVHPAYEQYF.

In regard to this clonotype: At one end, the junction sequence differs from germline, possibly due to a read error. The rearrangement links TRBV6-2 or TRBV6-3 to TRBJ2-5; TRBD1 matches at 10 bases. CDR3 length equals 16 residues. The V gene's germline CDR1 is MNHEY and CDR2 SVGEGT. In DNA form, the CDR3 reads TGTGCCAGCGGTTACTCGTGGACAGGGGGTCAAGAGACCCAGTACTTC. It codes for CASGYSWTGGQETQYF.

The J gene is TRBJ1-1, the V gene TRBV7-4; D unresolved. Trimming removed 2 bases from V and 5 bases from J, with 6 bases in between. CDR3 length: 12 amino acids. Germline V gives CDR1 SGHVT, CDR2 SQSDAQ. CDR3 loop: CASSLHDTEAFF. In DNA, the CDR3 is TGTGCCAGCAGCTTACATGATACTGAAGCTTTCTTT.

This clonotype was observed a handful of times. The chain has TRBV9 and TRBJ2-1, with 9 bases that match TRBD2. The CDR3 sequence is 16 residues long. V lost 3 bases and J lost 1; bases outside the gene matches: 5. The germline V gene encodes CDR1 SGDLS and CDR2 YYNGEE. The CDR3 DNA sequence: TGTGCCAGCAGCGCCAGAGCGGGGGGTTCCTACAATGAGCAGTTCTTC. As protein: CASSARAGGSYNEQFF.

About this clonotype: Since a much larger clone is just one base distant, this may be a read error. The chain carries TRBV7-2 and TRBJ2-1, with D uncertain. V lost 5 bases and J 9 bases, leaving 14 bases between the germline ends. Per the germline V gene, CDR1 is SGHTA and CDR2 is FQGNSA. There are 13 residues in the CDR3. The chain's CDR3 is CASSPPQDGEQFF. CDR3 coding DNA: TGTGCCAGCAGCCCCCCTCAGGACGGTGAGCAGTTCTTC.

As regards this clonotype: At one end the junction does not follow the germline gene, possibly because of a read error. The CDR3 coding sequence is TGTGCTAGCAACTTAAGACAGGGCAATGAGCAGTTCTTC. Its translation: CASNLRQGNEQFF. The chain carries TRBV7-6 and TRBJ2-1; 7 nucleotides agree with TRBD1. The CDR3 is 13 amino acids. The V gene's germline CDR1 is SGHVS and CDR2 FNYEAQ. Full variable domain (remainder filled in from reference TRBV7-6 and TRBJ2-1): GAGVSQSPRYKVTKRGQDVALRCDPISGHVSLYWYRQALGQGPEFLTYFNYEAQQDKSGLPNDRFSAERPEGSISTLTIQRTEQRDSAMYRCASNLRQGNEQFFGPGTRLTVL.

In the case of this clonotype: A much larger clone lies one base from this, so it may be a read error. The V and J genes are TRBV27 and TRBJ1-1; 8 positions agree with TRBD1. This CDR3 spans 15 amino acids. Looked up from germline, CDR1 is MNHEY and CDR2 is SMNVEV (reference sequence). CDR3 amino acids: CASTRTGKRNSEAFF. The CDR3 DNA is TGTGCCAGCACCCGGACAGGGAAAAGGAACTCTGAAGCTTTCTTT.

J is TRBJ1-1 and V is TRBV10-2; 7 positions match TRBD1. The CDR3 has 14 residues. The V gene end was trimmed by 5 bases and the J gene end by 4 bases; junction bases not matched to a gene: 7. In germline, CDR1 is WSHSY, CDR2 SAAADI. This chain's CDR3 is CASSWTTGSTEAFF. CDR3 nucleotide sequence: TGCGCCAGCAGTTGGACGACAGGGAGCACTGAAGCTTTCTTT.

This clonotype was recorded a few times. An end of the junction differs from the germline gene, which may be a read error. The chain joins TRBV4-2 to TRBJ2-7, with D unclear. The germline CDR1 and CDR2 sequences are LGHNA and YNFKEQ. The CDR3 is 14 residues long. CDR3 DNA sequence: TGTGCCAGCAGCCGCCGATTAGCTCTTGAGGAGCAGTACTTT. Encoded protein: CASSRRLALEEQYF.